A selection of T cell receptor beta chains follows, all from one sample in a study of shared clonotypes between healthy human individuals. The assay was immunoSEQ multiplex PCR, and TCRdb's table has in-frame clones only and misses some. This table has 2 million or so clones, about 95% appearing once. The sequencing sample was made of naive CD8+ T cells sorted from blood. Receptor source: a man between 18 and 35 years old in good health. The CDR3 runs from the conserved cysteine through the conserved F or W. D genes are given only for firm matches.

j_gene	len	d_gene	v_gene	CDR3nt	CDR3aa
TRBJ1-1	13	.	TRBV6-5	TGTGCCAGCAGCGCGTCATCGAACACTGAAGCTTTCTTT	CASSASSNTEAFF
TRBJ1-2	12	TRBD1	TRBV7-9	TGTGCCAGCAACCGACAGGGGGATGGCTACACCTTC	CASNRQGDGYTF
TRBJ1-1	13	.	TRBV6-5	TGTGCCAGCAGTTACTGGGCAGGAAGCGAAGCTTTCTTT	CASSYWAGSEAFF
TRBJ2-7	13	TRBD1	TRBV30	TGTGCCTGGAGTGTGGACAGGGCCTACGAGCAGTACTTC	CAWSVDRAYEQYF
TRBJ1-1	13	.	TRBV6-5	TGTGCCAGCAGTTATGGTGAAGGGCCTGAAGCTTTCTTT	CASSYGEGPEAFF
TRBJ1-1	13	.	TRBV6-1	TGTGCCAGCACCGCGGACAGCGGGATTGAAGCTTTCTTT	CASTADSGIEAFF
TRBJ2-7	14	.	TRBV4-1	TGCGCCAGCAGCCCGATAGGACAGTCTCACGAGCAGTACTTC	CASSPIGQSHEQYF
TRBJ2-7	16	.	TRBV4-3	TGCGCCAGCAGCCAAGATACTGGGGCAGGGTCCCACGAGCAGTACTTC	CASSQDTGAGSHEQYF
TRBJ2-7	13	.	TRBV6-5	TGTGCCAGCAGTTACTCGCGGGGTAGCGAGCAGTACTTC	CASSYSRGSEQYF
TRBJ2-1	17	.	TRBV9	TGTGCCAGCAGCGCCGGCATATCGGGATGGTCCTACAATGAGCAGTTCTTC	CASSAGISGWSYNEQFF